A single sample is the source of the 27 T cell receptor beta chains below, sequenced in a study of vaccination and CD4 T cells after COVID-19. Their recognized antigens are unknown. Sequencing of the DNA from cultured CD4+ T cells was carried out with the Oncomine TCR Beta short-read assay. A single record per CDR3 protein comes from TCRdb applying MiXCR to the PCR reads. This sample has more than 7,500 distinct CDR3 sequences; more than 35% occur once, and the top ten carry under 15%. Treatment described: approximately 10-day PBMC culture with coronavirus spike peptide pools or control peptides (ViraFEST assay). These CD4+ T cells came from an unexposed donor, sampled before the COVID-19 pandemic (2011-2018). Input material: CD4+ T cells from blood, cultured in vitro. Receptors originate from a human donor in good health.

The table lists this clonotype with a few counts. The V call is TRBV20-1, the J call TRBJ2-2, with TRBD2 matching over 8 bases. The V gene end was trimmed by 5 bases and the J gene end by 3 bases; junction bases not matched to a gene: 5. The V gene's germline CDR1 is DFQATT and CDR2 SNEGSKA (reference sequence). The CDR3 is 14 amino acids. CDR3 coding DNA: TGCAGTGCTGCGTTACTAGCGGACACCGGGGAGCTGTTTTTT. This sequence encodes CSAALLADTGELFF.

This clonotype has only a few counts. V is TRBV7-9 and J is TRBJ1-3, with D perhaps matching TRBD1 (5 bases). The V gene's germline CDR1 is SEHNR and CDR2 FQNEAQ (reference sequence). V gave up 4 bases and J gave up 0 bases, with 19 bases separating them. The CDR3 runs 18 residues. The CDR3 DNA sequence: TGTGCCAGCAGCTCGGGGGGGACCGCTGCCTCCTCTGGAAACACCATATATTTT. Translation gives CASSSGGTAASSGNTIYF.

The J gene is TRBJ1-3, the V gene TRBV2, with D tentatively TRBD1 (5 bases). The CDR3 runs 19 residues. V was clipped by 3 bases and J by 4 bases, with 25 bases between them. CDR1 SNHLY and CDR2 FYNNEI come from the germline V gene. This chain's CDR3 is CASSEDGTEGIFSGNTIYF. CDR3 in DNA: TGTGCCAGCAGTGAGGACGGGACGGAGGGTATATTCTCGGGAAACACCATATATTTT.

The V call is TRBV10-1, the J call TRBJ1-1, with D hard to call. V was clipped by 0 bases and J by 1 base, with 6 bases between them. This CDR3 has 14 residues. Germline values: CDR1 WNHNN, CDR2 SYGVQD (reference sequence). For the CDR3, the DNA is TGCGCCAGCAGTGAGTCGGAACAGAACACTGAAGCTTTCTTT. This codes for CASSESEQNTEAFF.

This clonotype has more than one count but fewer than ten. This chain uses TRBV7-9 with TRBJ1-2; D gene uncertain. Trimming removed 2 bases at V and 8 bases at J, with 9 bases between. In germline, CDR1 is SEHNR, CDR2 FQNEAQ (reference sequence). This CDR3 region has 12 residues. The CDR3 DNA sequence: TGTGCCAGCAGCTTAACTGGTGCCGGCTACACCTTC. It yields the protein CASSLTGAGYTF. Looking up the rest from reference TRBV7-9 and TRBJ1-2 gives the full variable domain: DTGVSQNPRHKITKRGQNVTFRCDPISEHNRLYWYRQTLGQGPEFLTYFQNEAQLEKSRLLSDRFSAERPKGSFSTLEIQRTEQGDSAMYLCASSLTGAGYTFGSGTRLTVV.

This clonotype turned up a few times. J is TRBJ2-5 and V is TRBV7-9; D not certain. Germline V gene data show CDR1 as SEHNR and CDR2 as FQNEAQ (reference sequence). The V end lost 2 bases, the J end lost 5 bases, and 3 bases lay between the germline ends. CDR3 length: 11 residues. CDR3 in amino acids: CASSLMETQYF. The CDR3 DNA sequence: TGTGCCAGCAGCTTAATGGAGACCCAGTACTTC.

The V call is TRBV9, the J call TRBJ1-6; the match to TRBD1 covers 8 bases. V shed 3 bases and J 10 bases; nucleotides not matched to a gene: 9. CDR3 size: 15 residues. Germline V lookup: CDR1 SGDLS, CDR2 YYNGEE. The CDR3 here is CASSGGQGAGSPLHF. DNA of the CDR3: TGTGCCAGCAGCGGAGGGCAGGGGGCAGGGTCACCCCTCCACTTT.

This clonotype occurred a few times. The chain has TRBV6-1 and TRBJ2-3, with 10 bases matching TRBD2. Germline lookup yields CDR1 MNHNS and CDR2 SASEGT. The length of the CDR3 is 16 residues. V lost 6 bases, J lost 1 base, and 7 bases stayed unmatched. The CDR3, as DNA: TGTGCCAGCAGCCGAAGCGGGGGGGCAGGCACAGATACGCAGTATTTT. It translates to CASSRSGGAGTDTQYF.

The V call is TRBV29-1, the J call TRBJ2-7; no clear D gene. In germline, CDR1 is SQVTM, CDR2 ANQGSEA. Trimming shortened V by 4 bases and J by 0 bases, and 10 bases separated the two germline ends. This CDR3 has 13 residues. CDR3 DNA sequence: TGCAGCGTTGCAGCCGTTACCTCCTACGAGCAGTACTTC. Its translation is CSVAAVTSYEQYF.

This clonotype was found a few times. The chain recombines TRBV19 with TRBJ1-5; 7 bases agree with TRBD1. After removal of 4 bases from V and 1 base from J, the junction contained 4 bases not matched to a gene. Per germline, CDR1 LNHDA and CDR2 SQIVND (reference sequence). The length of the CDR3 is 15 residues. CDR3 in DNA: TGTGCCAGTAGTAGGCAGGGGGTCAGCAATCAGCCCCAGCATTTT. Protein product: CASSRQGVSNQPQHF. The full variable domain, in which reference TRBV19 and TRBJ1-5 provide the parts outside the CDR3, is DGGITQSPKYLFRKEGQNVTLSCEQNLNHDAMYWYRQDPGQGLRLIYYSQIVNDFQKGDIAEGYSVSREKKESFPLTVTSAQKNPTAFYLCASSRQGVSNQPQHFGDGTRLSIL.

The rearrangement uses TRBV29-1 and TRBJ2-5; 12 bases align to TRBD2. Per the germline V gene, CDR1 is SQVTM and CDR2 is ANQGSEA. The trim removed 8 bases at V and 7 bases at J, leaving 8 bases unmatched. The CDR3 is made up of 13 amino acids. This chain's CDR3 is CSIGLAGYGTQYF. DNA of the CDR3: TGCAGCATCGGACTAGCGGGGTACGGGACCCAGTACTTC.

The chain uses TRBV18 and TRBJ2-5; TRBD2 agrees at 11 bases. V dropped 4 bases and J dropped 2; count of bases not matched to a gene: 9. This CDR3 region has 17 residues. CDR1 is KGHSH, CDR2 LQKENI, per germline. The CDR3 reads CASSRIAGGSLQETQYF. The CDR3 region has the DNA TGTGCCAGCTCACGTATAGCGGGGGGGTCCCTTCAAGAGACCCAGTACTTC.

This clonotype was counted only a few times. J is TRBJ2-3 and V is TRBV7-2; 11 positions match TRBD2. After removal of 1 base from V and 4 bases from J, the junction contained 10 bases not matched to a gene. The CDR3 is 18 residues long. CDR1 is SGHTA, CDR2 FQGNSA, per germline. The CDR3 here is CASSLGSGGALRADTQYF. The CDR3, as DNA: TGTGCCAGCAGCTTAGGTAGCGGGGGGGCCTTACGGGCAGATACGCAGTATTTT.

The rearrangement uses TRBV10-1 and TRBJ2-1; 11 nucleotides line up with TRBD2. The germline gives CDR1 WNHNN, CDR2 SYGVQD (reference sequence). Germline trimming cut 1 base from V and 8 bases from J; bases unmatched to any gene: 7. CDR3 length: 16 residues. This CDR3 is CASSEFGLAGKDEQFF. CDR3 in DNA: TGCGCCAGCAGTGAGTTCGGACTAGCGGGTAAGGATGAGCAGTTCTTC.

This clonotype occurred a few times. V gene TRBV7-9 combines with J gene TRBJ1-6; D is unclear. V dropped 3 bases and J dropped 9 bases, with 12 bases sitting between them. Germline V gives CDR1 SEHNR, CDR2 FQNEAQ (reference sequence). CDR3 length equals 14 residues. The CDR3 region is CASSFSGGGSPLHF. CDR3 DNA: TGTGCCAGCAGCTTTAGCGGAGGAGGTTCACCCCTCCACTTT.

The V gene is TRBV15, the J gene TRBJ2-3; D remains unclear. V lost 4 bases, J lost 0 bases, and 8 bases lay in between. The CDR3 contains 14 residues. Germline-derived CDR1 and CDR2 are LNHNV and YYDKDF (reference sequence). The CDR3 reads CATSIRASTDTQYF. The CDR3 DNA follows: TGTGCCACCAGCATTCGTGCTAGCACAGATACGCAGTATTTT.

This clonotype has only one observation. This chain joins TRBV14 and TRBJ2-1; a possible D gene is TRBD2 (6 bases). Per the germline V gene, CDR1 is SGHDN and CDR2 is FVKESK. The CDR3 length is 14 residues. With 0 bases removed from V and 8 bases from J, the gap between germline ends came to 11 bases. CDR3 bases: TGTGCCAGCAGCCAAGACCCGGGGAGGCATGAGCAGTTCTTC. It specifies CASSQDPGRHEQFF.

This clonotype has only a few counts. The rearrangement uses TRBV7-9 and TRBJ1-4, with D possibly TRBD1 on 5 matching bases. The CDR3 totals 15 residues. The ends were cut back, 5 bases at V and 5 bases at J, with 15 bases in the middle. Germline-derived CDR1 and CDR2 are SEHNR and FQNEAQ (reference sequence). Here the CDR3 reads CASSAYGTLNEKLFF. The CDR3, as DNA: TGTGCCAGCAGCGCTTACGGGACCTTGAATGAAAAACTGTTTTTT.

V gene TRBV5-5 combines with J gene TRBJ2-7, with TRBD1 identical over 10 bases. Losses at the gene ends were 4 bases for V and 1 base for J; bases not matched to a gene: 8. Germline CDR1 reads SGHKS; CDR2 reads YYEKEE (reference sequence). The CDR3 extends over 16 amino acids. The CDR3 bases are TGTGCCAGCAGCCCACCGGGGACAGGGGCTTCCTACGAGCAGTACTTC. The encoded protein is CASSPPGTGASYEQYF. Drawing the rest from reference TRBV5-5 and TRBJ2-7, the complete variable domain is DAGVTQSPTHLIKTRGQQVTLRCSPISGHKSVSWYQQVLGQGPQFIFQYYEKEERGRGNFPDRFSARQFPNYSSELNVNALLLGDSALYLCASSPPGTGASYEQYFGPGTRLTVT.

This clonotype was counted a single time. The CDR3 spells CASSFRTSGGARHEQYF. In nucleotides, the CDR3 is TGTGCCAGCAGTTTCCGGACTAGCGGGGGGGCCAGACACGAGCAGTACTTC. V gene TRBV6-2 or TRBV6-3 combines with J gene TRBJ2-7; 15 bases map to TRBD2. The junction had 9 bases not matched to a gene; V was cut back by 4 bases and J by 5 bases. Germline CDR1 is MNHEY and CDR2 is SVGEGT. The CDR3 spans 17 residues.

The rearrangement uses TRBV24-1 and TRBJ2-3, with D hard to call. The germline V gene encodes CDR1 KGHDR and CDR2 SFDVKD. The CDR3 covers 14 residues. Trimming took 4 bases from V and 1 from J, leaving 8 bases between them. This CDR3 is CATSEAVGTDTQYF. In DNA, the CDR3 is TGTGCCACCAGTGAAGCCGTTGGCACAGATACGCAGTATTTT.

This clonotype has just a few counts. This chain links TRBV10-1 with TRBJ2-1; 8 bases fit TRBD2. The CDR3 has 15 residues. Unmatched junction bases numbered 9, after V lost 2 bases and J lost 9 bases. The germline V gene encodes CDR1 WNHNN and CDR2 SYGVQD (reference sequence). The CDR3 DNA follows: TGCGCCAGCAGTGAGAATCAAGGGACTAGTGGTGAGCAGTTCTTC. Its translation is CASSENQGTSGEQFF.

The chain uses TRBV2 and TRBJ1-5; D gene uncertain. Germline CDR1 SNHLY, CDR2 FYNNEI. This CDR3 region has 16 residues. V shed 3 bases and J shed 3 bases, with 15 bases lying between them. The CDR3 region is CASSDSWRPSNQPQHF. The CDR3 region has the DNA TGTGCCAGCAGTGACAGTTGGCGGCCTTCCAATCAGCCCCAGCATTTT.

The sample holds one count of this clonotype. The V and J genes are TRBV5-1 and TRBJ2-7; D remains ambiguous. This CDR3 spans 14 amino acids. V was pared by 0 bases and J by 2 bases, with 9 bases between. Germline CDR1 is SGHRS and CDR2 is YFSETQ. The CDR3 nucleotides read TGCGCCAGCAGCTTGGAATGGGGTCCCTACGAGCAGTACTTC. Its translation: CASSLEWGPYEQYF. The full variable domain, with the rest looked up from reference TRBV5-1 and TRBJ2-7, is KAGVTQTPRYLIKTRGQQVTLSCSPISGHRSVSWYQQTPGQGLQFLFEYFSETQRNKGNFPGRFSGRQFSNSRSEMNVSTLELGDSALYLCASSLEWGPYEQYFGPGTRLTVT.

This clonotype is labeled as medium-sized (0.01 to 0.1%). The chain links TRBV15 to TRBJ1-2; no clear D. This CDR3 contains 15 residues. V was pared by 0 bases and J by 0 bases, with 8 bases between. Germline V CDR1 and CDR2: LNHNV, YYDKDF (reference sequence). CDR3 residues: CATSRESRANYGYTF. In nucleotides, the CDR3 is TGTGCCACCAGCAGAGAGTCGAGGGCTAACTATGGCTACACCTTC. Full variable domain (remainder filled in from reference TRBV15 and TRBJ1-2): DAMVIQNPRYQVTQFGKPVTLSCSQTLNHNVMYWYQQKSSQAPKLLFHYYDKDFNNEADTPDNFQSRRPNTSFCFLDIRSPGLGDTAMYLCATSRESRANYGYTFGSGTRLTVV.

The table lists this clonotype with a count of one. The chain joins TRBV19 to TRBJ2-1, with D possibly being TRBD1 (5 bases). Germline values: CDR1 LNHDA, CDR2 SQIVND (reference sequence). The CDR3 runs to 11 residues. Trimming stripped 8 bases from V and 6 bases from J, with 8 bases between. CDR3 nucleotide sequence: TGTGCCAGTTCCGACAGCAATGAGCAGTTCTTC. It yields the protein CASSDSNEQFF.

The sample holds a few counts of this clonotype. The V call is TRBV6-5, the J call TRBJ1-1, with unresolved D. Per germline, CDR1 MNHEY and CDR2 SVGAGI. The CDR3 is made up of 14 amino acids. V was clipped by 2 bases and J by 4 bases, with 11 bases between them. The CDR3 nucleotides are TGTGCCAGCAGTTACGGACTCCCGGCCACTGAAGCTTTCTTT. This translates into CASSYGLPATEAFF.